The source of this T cell receptor (beta chain) is a study of beta chain features in type 1 diabetes (dated by TCRdb to about 2018). As for the study more broadly: Mean age, gender distribution, total cell number and subset yield were not different between patients and healthy donors. A total of 85 million to 110 million sorted cells were examined across all samples, and RNA yield correlated strongly with the number of cells per subset. The study compared TCRB repertoires of sorted circulating CD4+ T cell subsets between recently diagnosed type 1 diabetes patients and matched healthy donors. Regulatory and stem cell-like memory subsets were obtained from only 8 patients and roughly eight healthy donors, while naive and central memory subsets were obtained from all 30 or so donors.

Each donor gave one peripheral blood draw, approximately 0.11 L on average, collected into heparinised tubes. A BD FACSAria II was used to sort naive, central memory, regulatory and stem cell-like memory CD4+ T cells with a panel that included CD45RO, CCR7, CD25, CD127, CD95 and CD27. Every sorted population had a purity above 95%. Right away, PBMCs were isolated by Lymphoprep density gradient centrifugation and were stained directly, with no culture step. To minimize batch effects, samples were stained and sorted in pairs, one healthy donor with one patient per experiment. The research as a whole found: Type 1 diabetes patients showed a moderate but significant shortening of TCRB CDR3 length in all four CD4+ subsets. Because cDNA was sequenced instead of genomic DNA, highly expressing activated cells could be over-represented, though the groups showed no difference in activation or CD3 levels. Patients with type 1 diabetes made fewer insertions and deleted more nucleotides at VDJ recombination sites, implying thymic rearrangement abnormalities. PCR might favor shorter templates, but patient and control samples were amplified and corrected together, so any skew would affect both groups equally. HLA sub-analyses involved small numbers of individuals, so any influence of HLA type on TCRB rearrangement remained unresolved. Naive, central memory and regulatory TCRB repertoires appeared to be more alike among patients than among healthy donors.

The entire isolated RNA was reverse transcribed using the High Capacity cDNA Reverse Transcription Kit, and thus expressed TCRB transcripts were sequenced. Deep immunoSEQ sequencing was performed on naive, central memory and regulatory T cell samples, with an average of roughly 3.5 million total reads per sample. Sorted cells were lysed in RLT buffer and RNA was extracted with DNase-treated RNeasy Micro or Mini kits, depending on cell number. To prevent cross-contamination, each cell subset was processed individually, whereas patient and healthy donor samples were processed jointly. The immunoSEQ multiplex PCR was used to amplify TCRB sequences from cDNA, yielding 87-bp fragments that span the CDR3 region. Sequencing of the amplicons was performed on the Illumina HiSeq platform. As for the authors' bioinformatics: PCR bias was corrected computationally using synthetic template baselines, and reads within Hamming distance 2 were collapsed, with unmergeable singletons discarded. Reads were aligned against IMGT to assign V, D and J genes, CDR3 length and insertions or deletions at six rearrangement sites. Clonotype counts were normalized to sorted cell number within each subset before computing true diversity and Gini coefficients with the tcR R package. The overlap coefficient, calculated on TCRB nucleotide sequences, was used to quantify repertoire sharing. As a proxy for the pre-selection repertoire, out-of-frame TCRB sequences from naive cells were analyzed. The table was pulled from immuneACCESS by TCRdb, which kept in-frame rearrangements only. Such tables lose some clones; where checked, under half of the loss comes from unresolved V genes, and the rest has no known cause. The V and J calls and clone size come from that table; D and trimming were worked out from the DNA. In this sample the table shows roughly 500,000 clones, roughly 10% of which occur a single time. About 0.045% of the sample lies in the top ten.

A word on this clone: Its target antigen remains unknown. Per-nucleotide qualities are absent, and no much larger clonotype sits a single base away.

Sequenced material: naive CD4+ T cells from blood. The cell subset or site label, as the study defines it: true naive CD4+ T cells. This receptor was taken from a woman aged 18-29 years in good health.

The DNA is as follows: TGTGCCAGTAGTATAGGCACTAGCGGGAGGCCTGCGCAGTTCTTC. Translated, it gives CASSIGTSGRPAQFF. The sequence joins TRBV19 to TRBJ2-1, with 12 central nucleotides matching TRBD2. The CDR3 starts with the cysteine, ends with the phenylalanine, and has 15 residues. Of the read, only the CDR3 DNA is kept; its 45 bases are in frame from base 1. The junction shows trimming of 1 base on V and 12 bases on J, and the gene matches do not reach 7 bases of it. In the germline V gene (reference sequence), CDR1 corresponds to LNHDA and CDR2 to SQIVND. With the rest looked up from the reference TRBV19 and TRBJ2-1 genes rather than sequenced, the full variable domain is DGGITQSPKYLFRKEGQNVTLSCEQNLNHDAMYWYRQDPGQGLRLIYYSQIVNDFQKGDIAEGYSVSREKKESFPLTVTSAQKNPTAFYLCASSIGTSGRPAQFFGPGTRLTVL.